This T cell receptor beta chain was sequenced for a study of Ad26.COV2.S vaccination and SARS-CoV-2 variants. Germline assignment: CDR1 DFQATT and CDR2 SNEGSKA (reference sequence). V was pared by 2 bases and J by 6 bases, with 5 bases between. CDR3 length: 10 amino acids. General study points: Greater spike-specific TCR breadth was seen in vaccine recipients than in placebo recipients.

With respect to this clone: Its specificity is not known.

Data came from immunoSEQ multiplex PCR; TCRdb stores just in-frame clones and leaves some out. The table includes 350,000 to 600,000 clones, 80% to 90% detected once. This sample's treatment: some 19 received Ad26.COV2.S at low or high dose, single or two shots; roughly five received placebo; per-sample allocation not given. The study sampled participants on day 63 after the first vaccine or placebo injection. The material was peripheral blood, obtained in a trial of Ad26.COV2.S vaccine versus placebo. This receptor was obtained from a person aged 18-65 years who received the Ad26.COV2.S COVID-19 vaccine or a placebo. V is TRBV20-1 and J is TRBJ2-7; D not resolved. The CDR3 coding sequence is TGCAGTGCTAGATCGGGCGAGCAGTACTTC. It codes for CSARSGEQYF.